One sample yielded the 20 T cell receptor beta chains listed below, sequenced in a study of shared clonotypes between healthy human individuals. Naive CD8 populations comprised CD45RO-negative cells positively selected for CCR7, excluding terminally differentiated effector memory CD45RA+ cells. This table comes from immunoSEQ multiplex PCR, and its TCRdb copy is limited to in-frame clones, with some not included. The sample shows about 800,000 clones, about 96% of them seen only once. Material for sequencing was naive CD8+ T cells sorted from blood. These TCRs come from a young man in good health.

In this sample, this clone turned up once. This chain links TRBV29-1 with TRBJ2-7; the match to TRBD2 covers 9 bases. Germline lookup yields CDR1 SQVTM and CDR2 ANQGSEA. The CDR3 is 15 amino acids. The V gene end was trimmed by 1 base and the J gene end by 3 bases; junction bases not matched to a gene: 7. CDR3 amino acids: CSVEVGLATGYEQYF. In nucleotides, the CDR3 is TGCAGCGTTGAAGTGGGACTAGCAACGGGCTACGAGCAGTACTTC.

The chain uses TRBV27 and TRBJ1-2; D ambiguous. V gave up 4 bases and J gave up 5 bases, with 20 bases separating them. Per the germline V gene, CDR1 is MNHEY and CDR2 is SMNVEV (reference sequence). CDR3 length: 16 residues. The CDR3 spells CASSSQKDLLRYGYTF. CDR3 DNA: TGTGCCAGCAGTTCCCAAAAGGACTTACTGAGATATGGCTACACCTTC.

The genes are TRBV7-9 and TRBJ2-7, with TRBD2 as a possible D gene (6 bases). V gave up 0 bases and J gave up 5 bases, with 11 bases separating them. Germline CDR1 reads SEHNR; CDR2 reads FQNEAQ (reference sequence). The CDR3 has 14 residues. CDR3 residues: CASSLAASAHEQYF. The CDR3 DNA sequence: TGTGCCAGCAGCTTAGCCGCTAGCGCCCACGAGCAGTACTTC.

The chain has TRBV11-2 and TRBJ1-1; 9 bases match TRBD1. Germline assignment: CDR1 SGHAT and CDR2 FQNNGV. The CDR3 covers 14 residues. J lost 3 bases, V lost 5 bases, and 4 bases had no gene match. The CDR3 region has the DNA TGTGCCAGCAGCCCCCGGACAGGGGACACTGAAGCTTTCTTT. Its translation is CASSPRTGDTEAFF.

This chain's CDR3 is CASSTYASAPPNEQFF. The CDR3 DNA sequence: TGTGCCAGCAGCACCTACGCATCCGCTCCCCCCAATGAGCAGTTCTTC. The chain employs TRBV7-9 and TRBJ2-1, with D hard to call. The CDR3 is 16 amino acids. V lost 5 bases to trimming and J lost 6 bases, with 20 bases between them. CDR1 and CDR2 (germline): SEHNR, FQNEAQ (reference sequence).

This clone was found once. The rearrangement uses TRBV4-1 and TRBJ2-2, with 9 bases identical to TRBD1. Germline V lookup: CDR1 MGHRA, CDR2 YSYEKL. This CDR3 has 16 residues. V trimming: 1 base; J trimming: 5 bases; junction bases outside the gene matches: 5. CDR3 in amino acids: CASSQVVGTGTGELFF. The DNA for the CDR3 is TGCGCCAGCAGCCAAGTCGTAGGGACAGGGACCGGGGAGCTGTTTTTT.

This clone was observed a single time. This sequence joins TRBV5-1 and TRBJ2-7; either TRBD1 or TRBD2 may fit D (5 bases each). V was cut by 2 bases and J by 2 bases, with 11 bases left in between. CDR1 and CDR2 from the germline V gene are SGHRS and YFSETQ. The CDR3 is 14 amino acids. CDR3 sequence reads: CASSFTGTAYEQYF. Here the CDR3 DNA reads TGCGCCAGCAGCTTTACCGGGACCGCCTACGAGCAGTACTTC.

Regarding this clone: This CDR3 is also generated by other DNA sequences in the sample. The CDR3: CASSQDAAGGSTDTQYF. Here the CDR3 DNA reads TGCGCCAGCAGCCAAGATGCGGCGGGAGGTAGCACAGATACGCAGTATTTT. This chain connects TRBV4-3 to TRBJ2-3, with 8 nucleotides matching TRBD2. This CDR3 region has 17 residues. Trimming cost V 0 bases and J 0 bases; bases outside gene matches: 5. CDR1 and CDR2 from the germline V gene are LGHNA and YSLEER.

The gene calls are TRBV11-2 and TRBJ1-2; TRBD1 might be the D (5 bases). Germline V gene lookup returns CDR1 SGHAT and CDR2 FQNNGV. V shed 3 bases and J shed 5 bases, with 16 bases lying between them. This CDR3 spans 15 amino acids. CDR3: CASSFPGPGRYGYTF. CDR3 nucleotides: TGTGCCAGCAGCTTCCCGGGACCCGGGAGGTATGGCTACACCTTC.

The CDR3 loop is CASRHGGGLETQYF. CDR3 nucleotide sequence: TGTGCCAGCAGGCATGGGGGGGGTCTAGAGACCCAGTACTTC. The chain couples TRBV27 to TRBJ2-5; 7 bases are a match to TRBD2. The CDR3 extends over 14 amino acids. Trimming cost V 6 bases and J 4 bases; bases outside gene matches: 8. Germline CDR1 MNHEY, CDR2 SMNVEV (reference sequence).

V and J are TRBV7-2 and TRBJ2-3, with D perhaps TRBD2 (5 bases). Germline V gives CDR1 SGHTA, CDR2 FQGNSA. This CDR3 region has 15 residues. The V and J ends lost 3 bases and 1 base respectively, with 11 bases between them. The CDR3 DNA is TGTGCCAGCAGCTTTCTGGAGGCGGGCACAGATACGCAGTATTTT. It specifies CASSFLEAGTDTQYF.

The CDR3 region is CASSSRGLLEAGELFF. The DNA for the CDR3 is TGTGCCAGCAGCTCAAGGGGACTACTTGAGGCCGGGGAGCTGTTTTTT. The chain couples TRBV2 to TRBJ2-2; TRBD2 matches at 7 bases. Looked up from germline, CDR1 is SNHLY and CDR2 is FYNNEI. The CDR3 consists of 16 residues. V lost 6 bases to trimming and J lost 6 bases; unmatched junction nucleotides: 13.

V gene TRBV6-1 combines with J gene TRBJ2-7; D gene unclear. V shed 3 bases and J shed 1 base, with 4 bases lying between them. Germline CDR1 is MNHNS and CDR2 is SASEGT. This CDR3 region has 12 residues. CDR3 protein: CASSDVSYEQYF. DNA of the CDR3: TGTGCCAGCAGTGACGTGTCCTACGAGCAGTACTTC.

The J gene is TRBJ2-7, the V gene TRBV7-9, with 9 bases aligning to TRBD1. Germline CDR1 and CDR2: SEHNR and FQNEAQ (reference sequence). The junction had 8 bases not matched to a gene; V was cut back by 4 bases and J by 4 bases. The CDR3 has 15 amino acids. The CDR3 protein is CASSSGTGSRYEQYF. The CDR3 bases are TGTGCCAGCAGCTCCGGGACAGGGAGCAGGTACGAGCAGTACTTC.

This chain links TRBV28 with TRBJ2-7; D is undetermined. The CDR3 has 12 amino acids. Germline-derived CDR1 and CDR2 are MDHEN and SYDVKM. V was pared by 3 bases and J by 5 bases, with 8 bases between. The CDR3 loop is CASSLVLDEQYF. In DNA form, the CDR3 reads TGTGCCAGCAGTTTGGTTCTTGACGAGCAGTACTTC.

The CDR3 DNA is TGTGCCAGCACACCGGTAGGGGATAGCAATCAGCCCCAGCATTTT. It codes for CASTPVGDSNQPQHF. The chain joins TRBV27 to TRBJ1-5, with D perhaps TRBD1 (5 bases). The CDR3 has 15 residues. Trimming cost V 7 bases and J 0 bases, with 13 bases left between them. Per the germline V gene, CDR1 is MNHEY and CDR2 is SMNVEV (reference sequence).

The chain links TRBV6-1 to TRBJ2-7; possibly TRBD1 or TRBD2 for D (5 bases each). This CDR3 spans 14 amino acids. The germline gives CDR1 MNHNS, CDR2 SASEGT. Trimming cost V 8 bases and J 2 bases, with 16 bases left between them. The CDR3 sequence is CASGFIGATYEQYF. CDR3 DNA sequence: TGTGCCAGCGGGTTCATCGGGGCGACCTACGAGCAGTACTTC.

The chain is built from TRBV6-6 and TRBJ2-2; no reliable D call. Germline lookup yields CDR1 MNHNY and CDR2 SVGAGI (reference sequence). Trimming left V 0 bases short and J 2 bases short, with 10 bases between. CDR3 length: 16 amino acids. This CDR3 is CASSYSLAANTGELFF. For the CDR3, the DNA is TGTGCCAGCAGTTACTCGCTGGCGGCAAACACCGGGGAGCTGTTTTTT.

The chain employs TRBV5-6 and TRBJ2-4, with D perhaps TRBD2 (5 bases). The germline V gene has CDR1 SGHDT and CDR2 YYEEEE. Trimming shortened V by 3 bases and J by 0 bases, and 7 bases separated the two germline ends. This CDR3 has 14 residues. The CDR3 protein is CASSSGGAKNIQYF. The CDR3 DNA sequence: TGTGCCAGCAGCTCTGGAGGAGCCAAAAACATTCAGTACTTC.

This clone was detected only once. The rearrangement uses TRBV18 and TRBJ2-1; D tentatively reads TRBD1 or TRBD2 (5 bases each). The CDR3 has 11 residues. Germline lookup yields CDR1 KGHSH and CDR2 LQKENI. V gave up 2 bases and J gave up 10 bases, with 6 bases separating them. CDR3 in DNA: TGTGCCAGCTCACCAAGGGACGAGCAGTTCTTC. It codes for CASSPRDEQFF.